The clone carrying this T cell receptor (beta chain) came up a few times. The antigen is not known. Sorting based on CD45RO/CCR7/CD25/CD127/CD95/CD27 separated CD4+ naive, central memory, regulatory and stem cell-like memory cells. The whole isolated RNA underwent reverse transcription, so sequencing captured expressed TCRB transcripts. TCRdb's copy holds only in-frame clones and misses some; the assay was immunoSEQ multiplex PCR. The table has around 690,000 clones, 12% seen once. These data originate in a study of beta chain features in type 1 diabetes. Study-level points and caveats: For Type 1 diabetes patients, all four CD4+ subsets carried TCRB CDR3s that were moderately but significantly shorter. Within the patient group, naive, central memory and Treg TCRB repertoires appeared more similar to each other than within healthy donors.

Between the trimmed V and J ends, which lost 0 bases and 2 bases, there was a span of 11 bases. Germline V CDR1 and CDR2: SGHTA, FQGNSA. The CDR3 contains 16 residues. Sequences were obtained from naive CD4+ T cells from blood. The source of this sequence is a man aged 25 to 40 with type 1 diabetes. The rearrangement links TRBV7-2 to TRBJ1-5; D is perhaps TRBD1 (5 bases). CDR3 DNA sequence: TGTGCCAGCAGCTTAGCGCAGCAAGGGGGCAATCAGCCCCAGCATTTT. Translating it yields CASSLAQQGGNQPQHF. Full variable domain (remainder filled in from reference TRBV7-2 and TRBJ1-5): GAGVSQSPSNKVTEKGKDVELRCDPISGHTALYWYRQSLGQGLEFLIYFQGNSAPDKSGLPSDRFSAERTGGSVSTLTIQRTQQEDSAVYLCASSLAQQGGNQPQHFGDGTRLSIL.